This T cell receptor beta chain was identified during a study of STAT5B mutations in CD4+ large granular lymphocyte leukemia. The wider study: The CDR3 'QG' motif was associated with a particular HLA allele among healthy donors. Study-wide findings and caveats: 8/27 top patient clones versus 2/35 control clones were TRBV06-family.

Controls came from buffy coats of healthy blood donors. There are 15 residues in the CDR3. Deletions cut 6 bases from V and 5 bases from J, with 16 bases between. In germline, CDR1 is MNHNS, CDR2 SASEGT. Assay used: immunoSEQ multiplex PCR; TCRdb lists only in-frame clones, some missing. The table has tens of thousands of clones, approximately 72% seen once. On this clone itself: Its matching antigen is unknown.

The source material was CD4+ T cells from blood buffy coats. The sequence derives from a human donor in good health. The rearrangement links TRBV6-1 to TRBJ1-4; D is ambiguous. The CDR3 sequence is CASRERRKENEKLFF. The CDR3 nucleotides are TGTGCCAGCAGGGAAAGACGGAAGGAAAATGAAAAACTGTTTTTT.